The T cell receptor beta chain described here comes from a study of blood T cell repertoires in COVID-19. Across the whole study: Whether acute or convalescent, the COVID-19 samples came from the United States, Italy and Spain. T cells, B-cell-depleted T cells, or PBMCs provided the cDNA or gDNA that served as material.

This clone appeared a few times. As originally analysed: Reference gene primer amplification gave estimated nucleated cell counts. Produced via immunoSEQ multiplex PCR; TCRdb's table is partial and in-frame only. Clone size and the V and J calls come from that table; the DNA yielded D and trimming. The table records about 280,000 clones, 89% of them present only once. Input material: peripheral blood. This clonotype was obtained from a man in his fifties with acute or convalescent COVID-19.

The CDR3 nucleotides are TGTGCCGGGACAGGGAAGGCTTCACCCCTCCACTTT. It specifies CAGTGKASPLHF. The V and J genes are TRBV11-2 and TRBJ1-6; 9 bases align to TRBD1. Germline V gives CDR1 SGHAT, CDR2 FQNNGV. CDR3 length equals 12 residues. V lost 11 bases to trimming and J lost 9 bases; unmatched junction nucleotides: 5.